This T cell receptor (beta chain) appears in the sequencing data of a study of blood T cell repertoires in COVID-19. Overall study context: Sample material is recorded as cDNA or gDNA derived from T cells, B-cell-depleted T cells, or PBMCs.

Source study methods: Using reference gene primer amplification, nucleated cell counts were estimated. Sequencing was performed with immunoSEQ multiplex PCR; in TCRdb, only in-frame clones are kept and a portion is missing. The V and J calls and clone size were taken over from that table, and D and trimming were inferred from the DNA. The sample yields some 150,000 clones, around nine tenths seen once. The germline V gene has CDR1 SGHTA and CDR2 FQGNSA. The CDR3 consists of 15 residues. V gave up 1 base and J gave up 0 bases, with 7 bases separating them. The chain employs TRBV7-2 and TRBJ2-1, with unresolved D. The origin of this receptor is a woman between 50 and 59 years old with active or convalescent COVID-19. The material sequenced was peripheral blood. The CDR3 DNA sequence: TGTGCCAGCAGCTTAGGGCTCCCCTCCTACAATGAGCAGTTCTTC. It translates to CASSLGLPSYNEQFF. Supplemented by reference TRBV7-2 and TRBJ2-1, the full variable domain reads GAGVSQSPSNKVTEKGKDVELRCDPISGHTALYWYRQSLGQGLEFLIYFQGNSAPDKSGLPSDRFSAERTGGSVSTLTIQRTQQEDSAVYLCASSLGLPSYNEQFFGPGTRLTVL.